The present TCR beta chain was sequenced within a study of spatial heterogeneity in lung cancer. Study context: Raw reads showed each unique TCR and UMI combination turning up more than ten times on average.

In this sample, this clonotype turned up a few times. Noted time point: sample taken at primary tumor resection. Tumor, nontumor lung or frozen PBMC supplied whole RNA, sequenced without sorting. Unique molecular identifiers, one per molecule, were present on every TCR cDNA molecule. TCRdb called the 5' RACE reads again in MiXCR, with one record for every CDR3 protein. The sample shows some 87,000 distinct CDR3 sequences, under 9% of them seen only once. The length of the CDR3 is 15 residues. Between the trimmed V and J ends, which lost 6 bases and 0 bases, there was a span of 15 bases. In germline, CDR1 is MDHEN, CDR2 SYDVKM.

Sample: PBMCs, taken at surgery. This chain links TRBV28 with TRBJ2-7, with D tentatively TRBD2 (5 bases). The sequence derives from a male donor with early-stage non-small cell lung cancer. The CDR3 reads CASRSSRDYSYEQYF. In DNA, the CDR3 is TGTGCCAGCAGGTCCTCTCGGGATTACTCCTACGAGCAGTACTTC.